The text below deals with one TCR beta chain. Its antigen target is currently unknown. Base-call qualities are not available, and no considerably larger clone is one nucleotide away. These data are taken from a study of CD8 T cells in ankylosing spondylitis listed by TCRdb under 2017. Notes on the research overall: T cell receptor beta repertoires were profiled in healthy donors and ankylosing spondylitis patients so that disease-linked TCR variants could be found. Peripheral blood was sampled, and synovial fluid was also collected from ankylosing spondylitis patients. In total, the full study cohort was made up of over a hundred healthy donors and approximately 24 ankylosing spondylitis patients. What the research found in general, with its limitations: Blood from ankylosing spondylitis patients appeared to be characterized by a TCR beta motif composed of about 8 highly homologous amino acid variants. Significant enrichment of the disease-linked clones was reported in matched synovial fluid samples from ankylosing spondylitis patients. The disease-linked clones showed a CD8+ phenotype and occurred at relatively low frequencies in peripheral blood. Some motif variants had previously been reported in the synovial fluid and blood of reactive arthritis patients, which suggests shared mechanisms of disease initiation.

The data were produced on an Illumina HiSeq 2500. Quantitative 5'-RACE with molecular barcodes was used to prepare TCR beta libraries. The paper's data handling went like this. A new computational method, built on a probabilistic model of VDJ rearrangement, was used to identify disease-linked TCR variants. Starting from the raw public reads, TCRdb applied fastp trimming at Q25, assembled clones with MiXCR and retained in-frame beta chains. Rows are unified per CDR3 protein, each entry keeping the most common DNA and genes. What appears here as the V and J calls and clone size reflects TCRdb's work, not the paper's. The sample contains just over 300,000 distinct CDR3 sequences, around 20% of them found a single time. The ten largest clones take up roughly 3.6% of the sample. Per the germline V gene, ENHRY is the CDR1 and SYGVKD is the CDR2. The CDR3 contains 14 residues, cysteine and phenylalanine counted. The retained sequence is limited to the CDR3, 42 bases, with the frame set at the first base. V sheds 6 bases and J sheds 4 bases, leaving 14 bases between their ends.

What was sequenced was blood, either unsorted or a sorted T cell fraction (not recorded which). The sequence is built from TRBV10-3 and TRBJ2-3; no D gene can be assigned with confidence. The sequence derives from a female donor with ankylosing spondylitis or in good health (not recorded which). The nucleotide sequence is TGTGCCATCAGGAGTAACGGAGTCCCAGATACGCAGTATTTT. Translated, this is CAIRSNGVPDTQYF.